These T cell receptor beta chains were read from a single sample in a study of blood T cell repertoires in COVID-19. Sequencing used immunoSEQ multiplex PCR; TCRdb keeps in-frame clones, though not all of them. The repertoire holds some 150,000 clones, with roughly 89% as singletons. The sequenced material came from peripheral blood. The receptors were sampled from a woman aged 45-60 years with acute or convalescent COVID-19. Each CDR3 is given with its conserved first and last residue. D genes are given only for firm matches. Clone size appears in some rows only: once, few, many, or a class for an expanded clone.

abundance | j_gene | v_gene | d_gene | CDR3aa | CDR3nt
once | TRBJ2-6 | TRBV10-3 | NA | CAISETGTRGANVLTF | TGTGCCATCAGTGAGACAGGTACTCGTGGGGCCAACGTCCTGACTTTC
NA | TRBJ1-5 | TRBV19 | TRBD1 | CASSIDRGRTNQPQHF | TGTGCCAGTAGTATAGACAGGGGGCGGACCAATCAGCCCCAGCATTTT
NA | TRBJ1-1 | TRBV10-3 | TRBD1 | CAIRIQGRNTEAFF | TGTGCCATCAGAATACAGGGGCGGAACACTGAAGCTTTCTTT
NA | TRBJ1-2 | TRBV10-3 | TRBD1 | CASGPGQSSYGYTF | TGTGCCTCAGGACCGGGACAGTCGAGCTATGGCTACACCTTC
NA | TRBJ1-1 | TRBV5-6 | TRBD1 | CASSSQWTGGEHKAFF | TGTGCCAGCAGCTCACAATGGACAGGGGGCGAGCATAAGGCTTTCTTT
NA | TRBJ2-3 | TRBV10-1 | NA | CASSGQDGTDTQYF | TGCGCCAGCAGTGGACAGGATGGCACAGATACGCAGTATTTT
few | TRBJ1-1 | TRBV6-6 | TRBD1 | CASSPGQTNTEAFF | TGTGCCAGCAGTCCGGGACAGACGAACACTGAAGCTTTCTTT
NA | TRBJ2-2 | TRBV7-2 | NA | CASSFSGSTGELFF | TGTGCCAGCAGCTTTAGCGGTTCCACCGGGGAGCTGTTTTTT
NA | TRBJ1-2 | TRBV9 | TRBD1 | CASSPETGKGYTF | TGTGCCAGCAGCCCCGAGACAGGGAAGGGCTACACCTTC
NA | TRBJ2-1 | TRBV29-1 | TRBD1 | CSAWIGQGLSEQFF | TGCAGCGCTTGGATAGGACAGGGCTTGAGTGAGCAGTTCTTC
NA | TRBJ2-1 | TRBV10-3 | TRBD2 | CAISESNRAGTEQFF | TGTGCCATCAGTGAGTCAAACAGAGCGGGGACTGAGCAGTTCTTC
NA | TRBJ2-1 | TRBV27 | TRBD2 | CASRAGGTGNEQFF | TGTGCCAGCAGAGCGGGGGGAACAGGGAATGAGCAGTTCTTC
NA | TRBJ2-7 | TRBV9 | TRBD2 | CASSASSGTMAYEQYF | TGTGCCAGCAGTGCTTCTTCCGGGACTATGGCCTACGAGCAGTACTTC
NA | TRBJ2-2 | TRBV27 | NA | CASSRALRAGERIGELFF | TGTGCCAGCAGCCGAGCCCTGAGGGCAGGGGAACGGATCGGGGAGCTGTTTTTT
NA | TRBJ2-4 | TRBV6-2/TRBV6-3 | NA | CASSGRGTKNIQYF | TGTGCCAGCAGTGGGAGGGGGACCAAAAACATTCAGTACTTC
NA | TRBJ2-2 | TRBV19 | NA | CASRTTGNTGELFF | TGTGCCAGTAGGACGACAGGGAACACCGGGGAGCTGTTTTTT
NA | TRBJ2-5 | TRBV9 | TRBD2 | CASSVGLAGGPYQETQYF | TGTGCCAGCAGCGTAGGTCTAGCGGGAGGGCCTTACCAAGAGACCCAGTACTTC
NA | TRBJ2-7 | TRBV2 | TRBD1 | CASSENQGASYEQYF | TGTGCCAGCAGTGAGAATCAGGGGGCTTCCTACGAGCAGTACTTC
NA | TRBJ1-1 | TRBV5-1 | NA | CASSLDPRSTEAFF | TGCGCCAGCAGCTTAGACCCTAGGAGCACTGAAGCTTTCTTT
NA | TRBJ2-2 | TRBV19 | NA | CASRRDTNTGELFF | TGTGCCAGTAGGAGGGACACGAACACCGGGGAGCTGTTTTTT